These 16 T cell receptor beta chains share one sample of origin, sequenced in a study of radiation and T cells in renal cell carcinoma. As for time point: blood 2 weeks post-SBRT. Treatment denoted: 15 Gy SBRT to primary tumor, nephrectomy 4 weeks later. Using immunoSEQ multiplex PCR, the repertoire was profiled, and TCRdb retains in-frame clones only, with some absent. This repertoire shows about 49,000 clones, more than 80% found once; its top ten account for less than 30%. Sequenced material: blood, taken from a patient whose treatment included radiotherapy and nephrectomy. The source of these receptors is a woman in her seventies with renal cell carcinoma.

This chain uses TRBV5-1 with TRBJ1-2; 12 nucleotides line up with TRBD1. The junction had 7 bases not matched to a gene; V was cut back by 2 bases and J by 8 bases. CDR1 SGHRS and CDR2 YFSETQ come from the germline V gene. This CDR3 region has 15 residues. This CDR3 is CASSFATGTGGGYTF. In nucleotides, the CDR3 is TGCGCCAGCAGCTTCGCCACCGGGACAGGGGGCGGCTACACCTTC.

The chain is built from TRBV27 and TRBJ2-7, with 12 bases that match TRBD2. Germline assignment: CDR1 MNHEY and CDR2 SMNVEV (reference sequence). The trim removed 5 bases at V and 5 bases at J, leaving 10 bases unmatched. The CDR3 runs to 16 residues. The CDR3 DNA sequence: TGTGCCAGCAGTCAAACCCTAGCGGGAGGGCCAGACGAGCAGTACTTC. Translated, it gives CASSQTLAGGPDEQYF.

This clone was seen only a few times. The CDR3 spells CASSLDLGIYTEAFF. The CDR3 DNA follows: TGTGCCAGCAGCTTAGACCTAGGTATATACACTGAAGCTTTCTTT. This chain connects TRBV11-2 to TRBJ1-1; D not certain. CDR3 length equals 15 residues. Trimming left V 0 bases short and J 3 bases short, with 11 bases between. The germline V gene has CDR1 SGHAT and CDR2 FQNNGV.

The V call is TRBV7-2, the J call TRBJ2-7, with TRBD2 matching over 12 bases. After removal of 8 bases from V and 4 bases from J, the junction contained 9 bases not matched to a gene. CDR1 SGHTA and CDR2 FQGNSA come from the germline V gene. The CDR3 extends over 15 amino acids. The CDR3 sequence is CASGTTSGRSYEQYF. CDR3 bases: TGTGCCAGCGGGACCACTAGCGGGAGGTCGTACGAGCAGTACTTC. The variable domain in full, completed from reference TRBV7-2 and TRBJ2-7, reads GAGVSQSPSNKVTEKGKDVELRCDPISGHTALYWYRQSLGQGLEFLIYFQGNSAPDKSGLPSDRFSAERTGGSVSTLTIQRTQQEDSAVYLCASGTTSGRSYEQYFGPGTRLTVT.

The V gene is TRBV5-4, the J gene TRBJ2-2; 11 bases are shared with TRBD1. CDR3 length: 17 amino acids. CDR1 and CDR2 from the germline V gene are SGHNT and YYREEE (reference sequence). Unmatched junction bases numbered 9, after V lost 4 bases and J lost 4 bases. The CDR3 is CASSPISGTGGTGELFF. CDR3 DNA sequence: TGTGCCAGCAGCCCCATTTCCGGGACAGGGGGCACCGGGGAGCTGTTTTTT. Together with reference TRBV5-4 and TRBJ2-2, the CDR3 gives the full variable domain: ETGVTQSPTHLIKTRGQQVTLRCSSQSGHNTVSWYQQALGQGPQFIFQYYREEENGRGNFPPRFSGLQFPNYSSELNVNALELDDSALYLCASSPISGTGGTGELFFGEGSRLTVL.

V gene TRBV5-4 combines with J gene TRBJ2-3, with D hard to call. CDR1 is SGHNT and CDR2 is YYREEE in the germline V gene (reference sequence). The V end was cut by 1 base, the J end by 5 bases, with 2 bases between. The CDR3 spans 11 residues. CDR3 region: CASSLKDTQYF. CDR3 coding DNA: TGTGCCAGCAGCTTGAAAGATACGCAGTATTTT.

V usage is TRBV10-3 and J usage is TRBJ2-3; D gene uncertain. Germline CDR1 and CDR2: ENHRY and SYGVKD. The CDR3 spans 13 residues. The V and J ends lost 0 bases and 4 bases respectively, with 5 bases between them. Written as DNA, the CDR3 is TGTGCCATCAGTGAGTCGGCACCAGATACGCAGTATTTT. Amino acids: CAISESAPDTQYF.

The chain joins TRBV28 to TRBJ2-2; D is ambiguous. This CDR3 comprises 11 residues. V lost 4 bases, J lost 6 bases, and 3 bases lay in between. Germline CDR1 and CDR2: MDHEN and SYDVKM. The DNA of the CDR3 is TGTGCCAGCAGTTGGGCCGGGGAGCTGTTTTTT. Translated, it gives CASSWAGELFF.

The V call is TRBV5-6, the J call TRBJ2-5; 8 nucleotides match TRBD1. Germline V lookup: CDR1 SGHDT, CDR2 YYEEEE. There are 16 residues in the CDR3. The ends lost 0 bases at V and 2 bases at J; junction bases unmatched: 6. CDR3 sequence reads: CASSLARGTGQETQYF. DNA of the CDR3: TGTGCCAGCAGCTTGGCTCGTGGGACAGGACAAGAGACCCAGTACTTC.

Only a few counts were recorded for this clone. V usage is TRBV9 and J usage is TRBJ2-2; TRBD1 agrees at 7 bases. Trimming removed 2 bases from V and 11 bases from J; junction bases left unmatched: 3. This CDR3 has 12 amino acids. From germline, CDR1 is SGDLS and CDR2 YYNGEE. The CDR3 loop reads CASSVGTDELFF. The CDR3 nucleotides read TGTGCCAGCAGCGTCGGGACAGACGAGCTGTTTTTT.

V and J are TRBV19 and TRBJ2-2; 8 bases fit TRBD1. The germline V gene encodes CDR1 LNHDA and CDR2 SQIVND (reference sequence). The CDR3 is 16 amino acids. After removal of 4 bases from V and 6 bases from J, the junction contained 10 bases not matched to a gene. The CDR3 loop is CASSTTGTGRPGELFF. For the CDR3, the DNA is TGTGCCAGTAGTACGACCGGGACAGGCCGGCCCGGGGAGCTGTTTTTT.

V is TRBV6-1 and J is TRBJ1-6, with TRBD1 identical over 9 bases. Germline V gene sequence: CDR1 MNHNS, CDR2 SASEGT. This CDR3 has 15 residues. Trimming at V came to 6 bases and at J to 0 bases, leaving 0 bases not matched to a gene. The CDR3 loop is CASRGQGSYNSPLHF. The CDR3 coding sequence is TGTGCCAGCAGGGGACAGGGCTCCTATAATTCACCCCTCCACTTT.

This chain uses TRBV4-2 with TRBJ2-2; the D gene is possibly TRBD1 (7 bases). This CDR3 has 19 amino acids. Trimming cost V 0 bases and J 6 bases, with 23 bases left between them. The germline V gene has CDR1 LGHNA and CDR2 YNFKEQ. The CDR3: CASSQENPRRGRGAGELFF. As DNA, the CDR3 is TGTGCCAGCAGCCAAGAAAATCCCCGAAGGGGGCGGGGAGCCGGGGAGCTGTTTTTT.

CDR3 sequence reads: CASSSVGGNEQYF. The CDR3 DNA reads TGTGCCAGCAGTTCGGTGGGGGGGAACGAGCAGTACTTC. The chain recombines TRBV6-5 with TRBJ2-7; 7 bases align to TRBD2. The junction had 5 bases not matched to a gene; V was cut back by 4 bases and J by 5 bases. Germline V gene sequence: CDR1 MNHEY, CDR2 SVGAGI. The CDR3 loop spans 13 amino acids.

This sequence joins TRBV7-9 and TRBJ1-2; D is perhaps TRBD1 (5 bases). V was trimmed by 6 bases and J by 4 bases, leaving 15 bases between them. Germline CDR1 and CDR2: SEHNR and FQNEAQ (reference sequence). The CDR3 consists of 14 residues. CDR3 bases: TGTGCCAGCAGATCCGGGGCGCAGGGCTATGGCTACACCTTC. This translates into CASRSGAQGYGYTF.

This clone was observed a few times. V usage is TRBV7-8 and J usage is TRBJ2-1, with D uncertain. From germline, CDR1 is SGHVS and CDR2 FQNEAQ. Trimming stripped 0 bases from V and 6 bases from J, with 9 bases between. The CDR3 is 14 residues long. DNA for the CDR3: TGTGCCAGCAGCTTAGCGGCCCAGCCCAATGAGCAGTTCTTC. Its protein product is CASSLAAQPNEQFF.